The sample holds a few counts of the clone carrying this T cell receptor beta chain. Its antigen is not known. Use of 60 Vbeta and 13 Jbeta primers characterized the PCR. Libraries were prepared by immunoSEQ multiplex PCR; TCRdb keeps only in-frame clonotypes and omits some of them. The data show around 150,000 clones, over 60% seen once. The source of the sample is a study of cytomegalovirus exposure and HLA in healthy donors. Study-level findings and limits: Analysis performed later showed TCR beta chains linked to HLA being more clonally expanded than equally common others. Within a later analysis, the majority of CMV-associated TCR beta chains appeared HLA-restricted. In an earlier analysis, productive rearrangement rates for most beta V segments clustered near 87% or 30%. Analysis performed later found 16,951 TCR beta sequences associated with HLA alleles at 0.05 false discovery rate.

The germline V and J ends were trimmed by 2 bases and 8 bases, with 19 bases remaining between them. The CDR3 contains 15 residues. The germline V gene has CDR1 SGHDT and CDR2 YYEEEE. V gene TRBV5-6 combines with J gene TRBJ1-2; D is perhaps TRBD1 (5 bases). This TCR derives from a woman aged 45-65 years in good health and CMV-seropositive. The source material was PBMCs. The CDR3 nucleotides are TGTGCCAGCAGCTTCGCACAGGCGGAGACTTCAGGCTACACCTTC. Protein: CASSFAQAETSGYTF.